Reported below is one T cell receptor (beta chain). The target antigen is unknown. These data come from a study of T-cell memory formation after mild COVID-19. The overall study: Most TCR clusters belonged to a single donor.

The study, taken as a whole, reports: Day 15 to 85 contracting clones showed balanced CD4/CD8; day 15 to 37 expanders favored CD4+. Certain responding clones were present in pre-infection memory, suggesting participation of cross-reactive memory.

TCRalpha and TCRbeta libraries used 5'RACE with constant-segment primers and UMIs. One entry per CDR3 protein results from TCRdb running MiXCR on the 5' RACE reads. The table has around 150,000 distinct CDR3 sequences, under 14% seen once. Per germline, CDR1 LGHDT and CDR2 YNNKEL (reference sequence). Trimming cost V 0 bases and J 4 bases, with 5 bases left between them. The CDR3 is 13 residues long. The material sequenced was PBMCs or a T cell subset sorted from them (not recorded which). The receptor's source is a man aged 18 to 35 who had mild COVID-19 (a few samples of this study predate the infection). Cell type and time point are not known. This chain uses TRBV3-1 with TRBJ2-3; D unresolved. The CDR3: CASSQDLPDTQYF. CDR3 DNA sequence: TGTGCCAGCAGCCAAGATCTCCCAGATACGCAGTATTTT.